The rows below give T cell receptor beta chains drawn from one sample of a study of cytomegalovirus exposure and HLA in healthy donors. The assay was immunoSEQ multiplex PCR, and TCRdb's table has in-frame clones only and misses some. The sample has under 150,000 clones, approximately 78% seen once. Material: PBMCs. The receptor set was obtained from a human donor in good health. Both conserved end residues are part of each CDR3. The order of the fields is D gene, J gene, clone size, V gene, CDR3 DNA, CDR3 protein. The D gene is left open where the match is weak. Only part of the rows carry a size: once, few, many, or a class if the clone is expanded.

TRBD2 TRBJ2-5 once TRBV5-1 TGCGCCAGCAGCTTGGGAATGCGGGAGGAGACCCAGTACTTC CASSLGMREETQYF
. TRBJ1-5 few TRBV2 TGTGCCAGCAGGGGGCCAGCTAGTCAGCCCCAGCATTTT CASRGPASQPQHF
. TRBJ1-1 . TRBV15 TGTGCCACCAGCACCGGGTTTGACACTGAAGCTTTCTTT CATSTGFDTEAFF
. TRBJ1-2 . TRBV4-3 TGCGCCAGCAGCCAAGATGGGGGGGTACGGTATGGCTACACCTTC CASSQDGGVRYGYTF
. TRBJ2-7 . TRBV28 TGTGCCAGCAGTCCCACAAACAACTACGAGCAGTACTTC CASSPTNNYEQYF
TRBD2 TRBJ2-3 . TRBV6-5 TGTGCCAGCAAACGGGGGGGAGGCACAGATACGCAGTATTTT CASKRGGGTDTQYF
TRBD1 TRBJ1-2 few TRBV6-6 TGTGCCAGCAGTCCCCCGGGACAGGGTCGCTATGGCTACACCTTC CASSPPGQGRYGYTF
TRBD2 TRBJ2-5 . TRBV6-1 TGTGCCAGCGCTAGCGGTCCGGTGGAGACCCAGTACTTC CASASGPVETQYF
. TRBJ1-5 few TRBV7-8 TGTGCCAGCAGCTTAGGGCAGAGCAATCAGCCCCAGCATTTT CASSLGQSNQPQHF
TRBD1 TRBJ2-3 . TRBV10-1 TGCGCCAGCAGTGACAGGGGGCTGGCAGATACGCAGTATTTT CASSDRGLADTQYF
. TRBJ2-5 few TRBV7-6 TGTGCCAGCAGCCGACAGGTTAGGGAGACCCAGTACTTC CASSRQVRETQYF
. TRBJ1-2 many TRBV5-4 TGTGCCAGCAGATACGCAGGGATCTATGGCTACACCTTC CASRYAGIYGYTF
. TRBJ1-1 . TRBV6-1 TGTGCCAGCAGTTTTGACACCTTGAACACTGAAGCTTTCTTT CASSFDTLNTEAFF
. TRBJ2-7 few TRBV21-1 TGTGCCAGCAGCATCCCCCAGGGACAGAATAATTCCTACGAGCAGTACTTC CASSIPQGQNNSYEQYF
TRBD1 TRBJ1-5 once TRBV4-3 TGCGCCAGCAGCCAGGACAGGGGGGACCAGCCCCAGCATTTT CASSQDRGDQPQHF
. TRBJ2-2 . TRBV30 TGTGCCTGGGGCATGTACACCGGGGAGCTGTTTTTT CAWGMYTGELFF
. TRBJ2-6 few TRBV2 TGTGCCAGCAGTGGGCAGGGGATCCCTGGGGCCAACGTCCTGACTTTC CASSGQGIPGANVLTF
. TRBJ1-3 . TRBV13 TGTGCCAGCAGCTTAGCGCCGGGGGGGCTAGGTGGAAACACCATATATTTT CASSLAPGGLGGNTIYF
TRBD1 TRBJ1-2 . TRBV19 TGTGCCAGTAGTTATGGACAGGGGGCGCGAGGCTACACCTTC CASSYGQGARGYTF
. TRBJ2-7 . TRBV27 TGTGCCAGCAGACAGGGCCCGACTTGGGAGCAGTACTTC CASRQGPTWEQYF
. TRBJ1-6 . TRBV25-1 TGTGCCAGCATACCCGTAGGATATACGGGGCCCCTCCACTTT CASIPVGYTGPLHF
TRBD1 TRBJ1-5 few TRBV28 TGTGCCAGCAGCAGGGGGCAGGGCAATCAGCCCCAGCATTTT CASSRGQGNQPQHF
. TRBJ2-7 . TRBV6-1 TGTGCCAGCAGTGAAATCCCAGGGGACTCCTACGAGCAGTACTTC CASSEIPGDSYEQYF
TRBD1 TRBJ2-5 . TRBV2 TGTGCCAGCAGCGAACCGGGACAGCACCAAGAGACCCAGTACTTC CASSEPGQHQETQYF
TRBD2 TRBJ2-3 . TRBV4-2 TGTGCCAGCAGCCAAACACTCGGGGGGGGCACAGATACGCAGTATTTT CASSQTLGGGTDTQYF
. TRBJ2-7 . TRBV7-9 TGTGCCAGCAGCATGCTGGGACAAAGCTACGAGCAGTACTTC CASSMLGQSYEQYF
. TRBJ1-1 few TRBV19 TGTGCCAGTAACGTAGAGGCAGAGCTTAACACTGAAGCTTTCTTT CASNVEAELNTEAFF
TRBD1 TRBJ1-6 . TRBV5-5 TGTGCCAGCAGCTTTTCAGGGGGCGGAAATTCACCCCTCCACTTT CASSFSGGGNSPLHF
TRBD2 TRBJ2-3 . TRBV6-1 TGTGCCAGCAGTTCTCTAGCGGGGGGACCAGATACGCAGTATTTT CASSSLAGGPDTQYF
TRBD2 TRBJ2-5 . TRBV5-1 TGCGCCAGCAGCCTAGCGGGAGGAAAAGAGACCCAGTACTTC CASSLAGGKETQYF
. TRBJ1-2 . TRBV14 TGTGCCAGCAGCCCTTTGAGGGCGTTCTATGGCTACACCTTC CASSPLRAFYGYTF
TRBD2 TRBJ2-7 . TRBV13 TGTGCCAGCAGCTATCGAGCGGGGGCTCCTTTAATTTTC CASSYRAGAPLIF
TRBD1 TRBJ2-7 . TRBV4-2 TGTGCCAGCAGCCAAGGGGACAGGGTAGGCGAGCAGTACTTC CASSQGDRVGEQYF
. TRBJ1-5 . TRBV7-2 TGTGCCAGCAGCCGCCCGCCGGGGGATCGTCAGCCCCAGCATTTT CASSRPPGDRQPQHF
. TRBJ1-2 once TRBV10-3 TGTGCCATCAGCGAGGGCGGGCCCCCGGGTCGTGGCTACACCTTC CAISEGGPPGRGYTF
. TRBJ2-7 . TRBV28 TGTGCCAGCAGCTTCGCGGGGTCTCACCCGTACGAGCAGTACTTC CASSFAGSHPYEQYF
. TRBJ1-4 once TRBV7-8 TGTGCCAGCAGCTTAGAATTATCGGGGGGCGAATCGGCAACTAATGAAAAACTGTTTTTT CASSLELSGGESATNEKLFF
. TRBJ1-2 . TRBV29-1 TGCAGCGTTGCTTCTGACTATAACTATGGCTACACCTTC CSVASDYNYGYTF
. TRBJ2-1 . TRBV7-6 TGTGCCAGCAGCCCCGAGAGGACAGCCTACAATGAGCAGTTCTTC CASSPERTAYNEQFF
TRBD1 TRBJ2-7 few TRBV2 TGTGCCAGCAGTGAAGGCTGGTACAGGGGGCTATCAGGATACGAGCAGTACTTC CASSEGWYRGLSGYEQYF
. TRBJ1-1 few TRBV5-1 TGCGCCAGCAGTAGGGACGGCGGGAGATTCGGGGAAGCTTTCTTT CASSRDGGRFGEAFF
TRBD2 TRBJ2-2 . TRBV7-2 TGTGCCAGCAGCTTAGGTCGGGGGGTGAGGGCCGGGGAGCTGTTTTTT CASSLGRGVRAGELFF
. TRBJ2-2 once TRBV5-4 TGTGCCAGCAGCCGGGACTCCGCCAGCCTGAATTCCGGGGAGCTGTTTTTT CASSRDSASLNSGELFF
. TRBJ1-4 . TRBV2 TGTGCCAGCAGTCACTACCTGGGGCGAGGAAGTGAAAAACTGTTTTTT CASSHYLGRGSEKLFF
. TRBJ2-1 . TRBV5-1 TGCGCCAGCAGCTTGGCCTTGGCTAGCTTGTATGAGCAGTTCTTC CASSLALASLYEQFF
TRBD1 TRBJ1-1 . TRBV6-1 TGTGCCAGCAGAGACAGGGGTTGGAACACTGAAGCTTTCTTT CASRDRGWNTEAFF
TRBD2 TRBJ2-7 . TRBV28 TGTGCCAGCAGTGGCGGGAGCCTCCACGAGCAGTACTTC CASSGGSLHEQYF
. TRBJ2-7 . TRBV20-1 TGCAGTGCTGGAAGGGGTCACGAGCAGTACTTC CSAGRGHEQYF
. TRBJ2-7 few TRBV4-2 TGTGCCAGCAGCCAAAGTAGGTGGGCCGAGCAGTACTTC CASSQSRWAEQYF
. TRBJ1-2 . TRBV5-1 TGCGCCAGCAGCGTGGACGGACTGAACTATGGCTACACCTTC CASSVDGLNYGYTF
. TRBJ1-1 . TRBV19 TGTGCCAGTACATCACGGGGGACTGAAGCTTTCTTT CASTSRGTEAFF
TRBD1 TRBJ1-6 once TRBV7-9 TGTGCCAGCAGCTTAGGGTGGACAGGGTATTCACCCCTCCACTTT CASSLGWTGYSPLHF
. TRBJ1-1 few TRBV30 TGTGCCTGGAGAACGGGGAACACTGAAGCTTTCTTT CAWRTGNTEAFF
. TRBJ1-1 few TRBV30 TGTGCCTGGAGCCCAGGGGACACGAACACTGAAGCTTTCTTT CAWSPGDTNTEAFF
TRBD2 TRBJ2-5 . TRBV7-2 TGTGCCAGCAGCTCAAGACTAGCGGGGGGTACTGAGACCCAGTACTTC CASSSRLAGGTETQYF
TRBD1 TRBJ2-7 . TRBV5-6 TGTGCCAGCAGCTCGGGGACAGGGCCCAGCAAGCAGTACTTC CASSSGTGPSKQYF
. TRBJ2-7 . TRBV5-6 TGTGCCAGTAGCTTAGGAGGGCGGAAAGAGCAGTACTTC CASSLGGRKEQYF
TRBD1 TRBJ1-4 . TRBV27 TGTGCCAGCAGTTTACAGACAGGGAAGGGTGAAAAACTGTTTTTT CASSLQTGKGEKLFF
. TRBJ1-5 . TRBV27 TGTGCCAGCAGTTTTGGGCAGCGGCAGCCCCAGCATTTT CASSFGQRQPQHF